These T cell receptor beta chains were read from a single sample in a study of vaccination and CD4 T cells after COVID-19. TCRdb ran MiXCR on the PCR reads and lists one entry per CDR3 protein. The sample has around 26,000 distinct CDR3 sequences, roughly 40% seen once. Their target antigens are unknown. Material for sequencing was CD4+ T cells from blood, cultured in vitro. The source is a human donor who had recovered from COVID-19. Both conserved end residues are part of each CDR3. The D gene is left open where the match is weak. Clone size is given for some rows only: seen once, a few or many times, or a class if the clone is expanded.

TRBJ2-1 | - | TRBV4-1 | - | TGCGCCAGCAGCCTCAGCGGAGTCTCCTACAATGAGCAGTTCTTC | CASSLSGVSYNEQFF
TRBJ1-1 | - | TRBV28 | - | TGTGCCAGCAGTGGGGGTGGGGACACTGAAGCTTTCTTT | CASSGGGDTEAFF
TRBJ2-3 | - | TRBV6-1 | TRBD2 | TGTGCCACCACCATGAGAGCGGGGGGCACAGATACGCAGTATTTT | CATTMRAGGTDTQYF
TRBJ2-7 | - | TRBV20-1 | TRBD1 | TGCAGCTCCGGGACAGGGATTTCCTACGAGCAGTACTTC | CSSGTGISYEQYF
TRBJ2-1 | - | TRBV20-1 | TRBD2 | TGCAGTGCTCACGGACTAGCGGGAGGTTTCGACAATGAGCAGTTCTTC | CSAHGLAGGFDNEQFF
TRBJ1-2 | - | TRBV11-3 | - | TGTGCCTCAATTAGGGGGGCGGGTGGCTACACCTTC | CASIRGAGGYTF
TRBJ1-5 | few | TRBV6-5 | - | TGTGCCAGCAGTTACTCGGGGCTACACAATCAGCCCCAGCATTTT | CASSYSGLHNQPQHF
TRBJ1-2 | medium-sized | TRBV6-1 | TRBD1 | TGTGCCAGCAGTCCGACAGGGTATGGCTACACCTTC | CASSPTGYGYTF
TRBJ1-2 | - | TRBV7-8 | - | TGTGCCAGCAGCTTAACCAACAGCTATGGCTACACCTTC | CASSLTNSYGYTF
TRBJ2-1 | - | TRBV15 | - | TGTGCCACCAGCAGAGACTGGAATGAGCAGTTCTTC | CATSRDWNEQFF
TRBJ2-2 | - | TRBV20-1 | TRBD2 | TGCAGTGCTCGTCCCGGGACTAGAGTGAACACCGGGGAGCTGTTTTTT | CSARPGTRVNTGELFF
TRBJ2-7 | - | TRBV19 | TRBD2 | TGTGCCAGTAGCACTAGCGGGGTATACCTCTACGAGCAGTACTTC | CASSTSGVYLYEQYF
TRBJ2-7 | - | TRBV6-1 | - | TGTGCCAGCAGTGTGCGGGTTAACCACGAGCAGTACTTC | CASSVRVNHEQYF
TRBJ2-3 | few | TRBV24-1 | - | TGTGCCACCAGTGATCCCAGGGCTTCTAGCACAGATACGCAGTATTTT | CATSDPRASSTDTQYF
TRBJ2-7 | - | TRBV6-5 | TRBD1 | TGTGCCAGCAGTTCCGGGACAGGGGGGACCTACGAGCAGTACTTC | CASSSGTGGTYEQYF
TRBJ1-5 | - | TRBV21-1 | - | TGTGCCAGCAGCCCCCGACAGCACAATCAGCCCCGGCATTTT | CASSPRQHNQPRHF
TRBJ1-2 | - | TRBV4-3 | - | TGCGCCAGCAGCCAAGATACCCCCAGGTCCTATGGCTACACCTTC | CASSQDTPRSYGYTF
TRBJ2-1 | - | TRBV6-5 | - | TGTGCCAGCAGTTACGGCGAGGGGGGGGCGTCCTACAATGAGCAGTTCTTC | CASSYGEGGASYNEQFF
TRBJ2-3 | few | TRBV7-2 | TRBD1 | TGTGCCAGCAGCCTCATTGTTGACAGGGGCAGAGATACGCAGTATTTT | CASSLIVDRGRDTQYF
TRBJ1-1 | - | TRBV6-1 | TRBD1 | TGTGCCAGCAGATCGGGACAGGGGGCATCCGAAGCTTTCTTT | CASRSGQGASEAFF
TRBJ2-1 | few | TRBV6-1 | - | TGTGCCAGCAGTGAAGAGCTCTTACCTGAGCAGTTCTTC | CASSEELLPEQFF
TRBJ2-2 | - | TRBV20-1 | TRBD2 | TGCAGTGCTCGCAGCCTGTCACTAGCGGGAGAGTCCGGGGAGCTGTTTTTT | CSARSLSLAGESGELFF
TRBJ2-3 | - | TRBV20-1 | - | TGCAGTGCTAGAGAACGGAATAGAGATACGCAGTATTTT | CSARERNRDTQYF
TRBJ1-1 | - | TRBV27 | - | TGTGCCAGCAGTTTAAGGACAAACACTGAAGCTTTCTTT | CASSLRTNTEAFF
TRBJ2-3 | - | TRBV4-3 | TRBD2 | TGCGCCAGCAGCCACACGCTCTTAGCGGGAGGTCACACAGATACGCAGTATTTT | CASSHTLLAGGHTDTQYF
TRBJ2-3 | - | TRBV12-3/TRBV12-4 | TRBD2 | TGTGCCAGCAGTAAGGCCCTAGCGGGAGTCACAGATACGCAGTATTTT | CASSKALAGVTDTQYF
TRBJ1-2 | - | TRBV2 | - | TGTGCCAGCATACGGTCGAACGGGGGTGGCTACACCTTC | CASIRSNGGGYTF
TRBJ1-1 | - | TRBV7-3 | - | TGTGCCAGCAGCCCTTCGGGAGGGGCGGGCGCTGAAGCTTTCTTT | CASSPSGGAGAEAFF
TRBJ2-7 | - | TRBV5-4 | TRBD2 | TGTGCCAGCAGCTCAGCGGGGGGCACCTACGAGCAGTACTTC | CASSSAGGTYEQYF
TRBJ1-6 | - | TRBV20-1 | TRBD1 | TGCAGTGCTAGAGATAGGGGGACAGGGGAATCACCCCTCCACTTT | CSARDRGTGESPLHF
TRBJ1-1 | - | TRBV10-3 | TRBD1 | TGTGCCATCAGCCCCGGACAGGGGGCCGGGAACACTGAAGCTTTCTTT | CAISPGQGAGNTEAFF
TRBJ2-5 | - | TRBV27 | - | TGTGCCAGCAGTTTAGGGTCTACGGGAGAGACCCAGTACTTC | CASSLGSTGETQYF
TRBJ1-1 | - | TRBV19 | - | TGTGCCAGTAGTATTCAGGTGAACACTGAAGCTTTCTTT | CASSIQVNTEAFF
TRBJ2-5 | - | TRBV11-2 | - | TGTGCCAGCAGCTACCAAACAGAGACCCAGTACTTC | CASSYQTETQYF
TRBJ2-2 | - | TRBV7-2 | TRBD1 | TGTGCCAGCAGCCTATTCGGGACAGTGAACACCGGGGAGCTGTTTTTT | CASSLFGTVNTGELFF
TRBJ2-7 | once | TRBV6-5 | TRBD2 | TGTGCCAGCAGTTACCGCCCCCCCCACCGGGGGGGAGAGCAGTACTTC | CASSYRPPHRGGEQYF
TRBJ1-2 | few | TRBV6-1 | - | TGTGCCACGGTGTCTAACGGGCAGTGGAGGAGCTACACCTTC | CATVSNGQWRSYTF
TRBJ1-3 | - | TRBV4-1 | - | TGCGCCAGCAGCCAAGATCCAGGGGACGAATACACCATATATTTT | CASSQDPGDEYTIYF
TRBJ2-3 | few | TRBV6-5 | TRBD1 | TGTGCCAGCAGTTACTCCCAGGGACAGCCACACTTCACAGATACGCAGTATTTT | CASSYSQGQPHFTDTQYF
TRBJ1-2 | few | TRBV5-3 | - | TGTGCCAGAAGCTTCCCCTACGGACAAGCTAACTATGGCTACACCTTC | CARSFPYGQANYGYTF